This TCR beta chain was documented in a study of cytomegalovirus exposure and HLA in healthy donors (dated by TCRdb to about 2017). Regarding the study in general: According to an earlier analysis of several hundred of the donors, 150 million to 200 million T cells yielded 120 million or so unique TCR beta sequences and 276 Gb of sequence data. Roughly 300 gigabases of sequencing data and approximately 85 million unique TCR sequences were included in an early release covering 500 to 750 HLA-typed donors. Among the roughly 400 genotyped donors, around 81% belonged to the genetic ancestry cluster associated with self-reported Caucasian donors. The study was designed to test whether signatures of past pathogen exposure could be identified by cataloging public T cell receptors. The study used immunosequencing to profile the T cell repertoires of approximately 630 subjects and linked those repertoires to cytomegalovirus serostatus. Along with the roughly 670-subject first cohort, a separate validation cohort of over a hundred different subjects was used. The study combined high-throughput TCR immunosequencing, statistical association of individual TCRs with disease status, and machine learning to predict cytomegalovirus infection status. A later analysis re-examined previously published TCR beta repertoires from about 670 donors and added high-resolution HLA genotyping to investigate patterns of TCR occurrence. In the later analysis, no new phenotypic data were used to find candidate immune exposures; instead, reliance was placed on TCR beta sequences and their occurrence across donors. An earlier analysis of around 640 of the donors used high-throughput TCR beta sequencing to judge whether each TCR beta V gene segment behaved as functional or pseudogenic. Donor age, sex, ethnicity and CMV serostatus were compiled together with the repertoire data. A later genetic analysis used genome-wide SNP genotypes for about 60% of the 666 donors, treating that subset as a discovery cohort. Every discovery cohort repertoire had been produced on one sequencing platform. HLA typing covered class I and class II loci at four-digit resolution. The number of typed donors differed by locus: roughly 629-630 for A, B, C, DRB1 and DQB1; 522 for DQA1; approximately 610 for DPA1; and around 450 for DPB1. Roughly 5 DR-DQ haplotypes were treated as single units for association and clustering because of strong linkage in the cohort. Among 350 to 400 genotyped donors of the cohort, an average of around 240,000 unique TCR beta nucleotide sequences were sequenced per donor, 15% to 20% of them non-productive. What the study reported, not specific to this receptor: In a later analysis, HLA-associated TCR beta chains showed more clonal expansion and lower generation probabilities than non-associated chains that were equally common. Across donors, most TCR sequences were observed very rarely, whereas some public TCRs were present in many individuals. The 87-base-pair reads could not distinguish some IMGT-functional V segments, including TRBV6-2 and TRBV6-3, so those segments were excluded. Linkage disequilibrium might explain the correlated functional status among segregating V segments, but an unknown experimental factor could not be excluded. Because counts were too low, 15 or so rarely observed V segments, including chromosome 9 orphons, were excluded from the earlier analysis of fewer than 650 of the donors. According to a later analysis, parvovirus B19, influenza, CMV and Epstein-Barr virus appeared linked to several top co-occurrence clusters. Cytomegalovirus status was reported to be diagnosed by the classifier with high specificity and sensitivity in both the original and validation cohorts. When HLA alleles, especially DR and DQ, strongly co-occurred, TCR associations were difficult to assign to individual alleles. Most CMV-associated TCR beta chains appeared to be HLA-restricted in a later analysis, and the HLA associations seemed to be driven largely by CMV exposure. A further reported finding was that TCR beta sequences accurately predicted the HLA-A and HLA-B alleles for most subjects in the first cohort. Because HLA typing was missing for some donors at each locus, association tests included only the typed subset. In this cohort, only TCR beta chains were sequenced, and detectable features were limited by the absence of alpha or paired-chain data. In an earlier analysis of 587 of the donors, most TCR beta V segments were observed in productive rearrangements about 90% or about 30% of the time, broadly matching IMGT annotations. In a later genetic analysis, fewer N-insertions in productive TCRs were reported among donors in an Asian-associated ancestry cluster than the roughly 640-donor mean. In the study, some 180 TCR beta chains were listed as associated with cytomegalovirus. Roughly uniform sequencing depth across donors was assumed in presence/absence analyses, although this assumption may not hold. A later analysis associated 15,000 or so TCR beta sequences with specific HLA alleles at a false discovery rate of 0.05. The authors suggested that the approach could potentially be extended to other disease states and immunological phenotypes. According to a later analysis, TCR association rates differed among HLA loci, with DRB1 alleles showing the most associated TCRs and HLA-C alleles showing the fewest. In vitro tests confirmed that a few of the cytomegalovirus-associated TCR beta chains recognize cytomegalovirus antigens. Immune exposure information for the cohort was limited to CMV serostatus. A later genetic analysis associated a missense DCLRE1C variant with V-gene and J-gene trimming of TCR beta chains, and an independent cohort replicated the association. The sequencing pipeline was judged likely to have produced a cluster of highly shared sequence variants as a technical artifact.

The library was produced with the immunoSEQ multiplex PCR assay. For the multiplex PCR, a mixture combining 60 forward primers for TCR Vbeta segments and 13 reverse primers for TCR Jbeta segments was used. The CDR3 region of rearranged TCR beta genes was amplified from genomic DNA with a multiplex PCR assay. The Illumina HiSeq System was used to sequence the amplified TCR beta libraries as 87-base-pair reads. As for the original processing: Across the roughly 600 repertoires, a later analysis counted around 80 million unique TCR beta chains, roughly 11 million of which were shared by at least two donors. Raw reads were error-corrected and collapsed into unique sequences by a nearest-neighbor algorithm in which closely related sequences were merged to remove PCR and sequencing errors. Alignment of CDR3 sequences to IMGT reference sequences was used to assign V, D and J gene segments. Each retained sequence needed at least a six-nucleotide match to both a V gene segment and a J gene segment. Rearrangements were called productive when the CDR3 lacked stop codons and stayed in frame with V and J; all others were non-productive. Following IMGT convention, CDR3 was defined as the stretch from the second conserved V-encoded cysteine up to the conserved J-encoded phenylalanine. In an earlier analysis of 500 to 650 of the donors, sequences lacking an unambiguous match to a single V gene segment were excluded. In an earlier analysis of some 590 of the donors, a V segment was called functional when productive rearrangements were above 56.7%, and segregating when the standard deviation between donors exceeded 5%. A statistical classification framework was built for diagnosing cytomegalovirus status from the catalog of TCR beta chain sequences. V and J gene assignment, in a later analysis, came from comparing TCR nucleotide sequences with IMGT/GENE-DB human TR gene sequences. In a later analysis, CDR3 sequences and most-parsimonious VDJ recombination scenarios were assigned using the TCRdist pipeline. In a later analysis, every TCR beta chain was defined by the combination of its CDR3 amino acid sequence and its V-gene family, and reads without a unique V-gene family were dropped. A later analysis removed several hundred highly shared, low-generation-probability nucleotide sequences to deal with suspected cross-contamination and a sequencing artifact. In a later analysis, a clonal expansion index was calculated for each public chain from normalized within-repertoire ranks of inferred template counts. Generation probabilities in a later analysis came from a VDJ recombination model fitted to out-of-frame rearrangements, and those results were checked against IGoR. Hypergeometric tests were used in a later analysis to score TCR-TCR, TCR-HLA and TCR-CMV co-occurrence, with a repertoire-size bias correction applied to the TCR pairs. A later analysis estimated false discovery rates by permuting HLA or CMV assignments 20 times. In a later analysis, co-occurring TCRs were grouped using DBSCAN, and TCRdist sequence similarity was added for clustering within HLA-allele-positive subsets. Repertoires with fewer than 30,000 or more than 120,000 public chains, plus five repertoires with anomalous nucleotide sharing, were excluded from co-occurrence clustering. This is the immuneACCESS table as TCRdb keeps it, with only in-frame sequences that have V and J called. A part of the clones is gone; compared with another copy, unresolved V genes explain less than half, and the rest is unexplained. V and J calls and clone size are given by that table; D and trimming were obtained from the DNA. Recorded for this sample are over 200,000 clones; more than 75% of them occurred a single time. The ten largest clones add up to 1.3% of the sample.

From cysteine to phenylalanine, the CDR3 is 15 amino acids long. CDR3 DNA is the only sequence kept; it has 45 bases, read in frame from the first base. Per the germline V gene (reference sequence), SEHNR is the CDR1 and FQNEAQ is the CDR2. A distance of 15 bases separates the germline ends of V and J, which lose 3 bases and 6 bases respectively. In total, 630 or so healthy bone marrow donors made up the cohort. All cohort members were sampled while nominally healthy, although unrecorded immune exposures were likely present. CMV serostatus was recorded as positive for just under 300 and negative for about 55% of the roughly 670 cohort members, whereas no CMV serostatus was recorded for the donor in question. Every donor gave a peripheral blood sample, and the peripheral blood mononuclear cells from that sample were used for TCR beta sequencing. The Qiagen DNeasy Blood Extraction Kit was used to extract genomic DNA from the blood cell samples.

There are a few counts of this clone. The clone's antigen remains unknown. Base quality data are lacking; no much larger clone is found one base away. The origin of this receptor is a human donor in good health. The rearranged chain carries TRBV7-9 and TRBJ2-1; perhaps TRBD1 is the D gene, with 6 bases matching. Sequencing used PBMCs. Here the CDR3 is given as CASSFLQTGINEQFF. The nucleotide sequence reads as follows: TGTGCCAGCAGCTTTCTCCAGACAGGAATCAATGAGCAGTTCTTC. Joined to the reference TRBV7-9 and TRBJ2-1 proteins, this CDR3 gives the full variable domain: DTGVSQNPRHKITKRGQNVTFRCDPISEHNRLYWYRQTLGQGPEFLTYFQNEAQLEKSRLLSDRFSAERPKGSFSTLEIQRTEQGDSAMYLCASSFLQTGINEQFFGPGTRLTVL.